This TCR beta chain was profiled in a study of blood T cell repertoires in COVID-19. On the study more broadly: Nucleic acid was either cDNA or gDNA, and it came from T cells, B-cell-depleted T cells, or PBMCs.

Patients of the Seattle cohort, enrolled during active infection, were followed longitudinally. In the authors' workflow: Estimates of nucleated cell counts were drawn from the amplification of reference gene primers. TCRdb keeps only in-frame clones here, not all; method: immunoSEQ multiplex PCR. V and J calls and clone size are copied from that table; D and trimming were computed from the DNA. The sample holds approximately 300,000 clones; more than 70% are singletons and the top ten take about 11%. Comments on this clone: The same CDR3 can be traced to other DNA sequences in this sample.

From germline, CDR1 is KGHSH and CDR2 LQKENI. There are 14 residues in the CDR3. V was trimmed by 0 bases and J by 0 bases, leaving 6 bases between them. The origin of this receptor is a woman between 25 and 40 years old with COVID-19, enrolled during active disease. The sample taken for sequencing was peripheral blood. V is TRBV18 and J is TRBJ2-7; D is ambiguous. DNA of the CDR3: TGTGCCAGCTCACCACCCGCGGACTCCTACGAGCAGTACTTC. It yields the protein CASSPPADSYEQYF. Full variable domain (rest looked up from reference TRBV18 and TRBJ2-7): NAGVMQNPRHLVRRRGQEARLRCSPMKGHSHVYWYRQLPEEGLKFMVYLQKENIIDESGMPKERFSAEFPKEGPSILRIQQVVRGDSAAYFCASSPPADSYEQYFGPGTRLTVT.